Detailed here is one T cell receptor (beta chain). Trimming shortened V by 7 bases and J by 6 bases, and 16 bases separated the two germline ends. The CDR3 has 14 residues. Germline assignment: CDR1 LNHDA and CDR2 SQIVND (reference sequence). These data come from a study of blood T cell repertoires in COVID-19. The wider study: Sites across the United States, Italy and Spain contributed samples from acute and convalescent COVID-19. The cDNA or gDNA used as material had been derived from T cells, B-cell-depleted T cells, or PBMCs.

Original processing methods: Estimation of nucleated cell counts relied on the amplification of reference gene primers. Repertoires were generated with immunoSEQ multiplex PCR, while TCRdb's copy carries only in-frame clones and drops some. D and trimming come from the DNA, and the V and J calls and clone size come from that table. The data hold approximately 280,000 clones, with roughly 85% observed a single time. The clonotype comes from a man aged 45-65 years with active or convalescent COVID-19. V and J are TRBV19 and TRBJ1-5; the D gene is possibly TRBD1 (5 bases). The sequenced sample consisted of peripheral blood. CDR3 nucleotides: TGTGCCAGTACCCCGGGGGGGGGAGTTCAGCCCCAGCATTTT. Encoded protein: CASTPGGGVQPQHF.